This T cell receptor beta chain was identified in a study of OX40 agonist ivuxolimab in advanced cancers. Study-level background: While on treatment, patients had intravenous ivuxolimab at 0.01 to 10 mg/kg every 2 weeks.

Clones were read by immunoSEQ multiplex PCR, and TCRdb kept only the in-frame ones, dropping some. The repertoire includes roughly 71,000 clones, roughly 89% of them detected once, and around 0.75% sits in the top ten. The CDR3 runs 15 residues. V gave up 2 bases and J gave up 3 bases, with 13 bases separating them. Germline loops: CDR1 LNHNV, CDR2 YYDKDF (reference sequence). To note about this clone: What it recognizes is unknown.

Findings and limits, study-wide: CD8+ T cells showed, on average, more clonal expansion than CD4+ cells.

Sample: CD4+ or CD8+ T cells sorted from blood, taken in a trial of the OX40 agonist ivuxolimab. The receptor's source is an adult with an advanced solid tumor such as melanoma, head and neck, liver or kidney cancer. This rearrangement joins TRBV15 to TRBJ1-1, with D hard to call. CDR3 in DNA: TGTGCCACCAGCAGACCCCAGGCAGGCTACACTGAAGCTTTCTTT. Encoded protein: CATSRPQAGYTEAFF.